The 19 T cell receptor beta chains in this list originate from one sample, sequenced in a study of control samples from healthy donors and cancer patients. Profiling relied on immunoSEQ multiplex PCR, and the TCRdb table lists in-frame clones only, not all of them. This table holds 170,000 or so clones, around 94% found once. The sample was blood. Source of these receptors: a woman under 30 in good health.

The chain combines TRBV15 with TRBJ1-2; no clear D. The CDR3 is 15 amino acids. Between the trimmed V and J ends, which lost 4 bases and 3 bases, there was a span of 15 bases. Looked up from germline, CDR1 is LNHNV and CDR2 is YYDKDF (reference sequence). CDR3 protein: CATSTRGAEYYGYTF. DNA for the CDR3: TGTGCCACCAGCACCCGAGGTGCCGAATACTATGGCTACACCTTC.

The rearrangement links TRBV5-6 to TRBJ2-7; 7 bases are a match to TRBD1. Germline V gives CDR1 SGHDT, CDR2 YYEEEE. The CDR3 sequence is 13 residues long. The V segment lost 5 bases and the J segment 2 bases; nucleotides outside the gene matches: 4. The CDR3 nucleotides are TGTGCCAGCAGTCCGACAGGGCCCTACGAGCAGTACTTC. This translates into CASSPTGPYEQYF.

The rearrangement joins TRBV7-2 to TRBJ2-3; D may be TRBD2 (6 bases). CDR1 is SGHTA, CDR2 FQGNSA, per germline. V lost 1 base to trimming and J lost 4 bases, with 15 bases between them. This CDR3 has 16 residues. The CDR3 loop reads CASSLVGAGNPDTQYF. The CDR3 DNA reads TGTGCCAGCAGCTTAGTAGGGGCGGGGAATCCAGATACGCAGTATTTT.

This chain uses TRBV2 with TRBJ1-2; D might be TRBD1 (6 bases). This CDR3 has 13 residues. The germline CDR1 and CDR2 sequences are SNHLY and FYNNEI. The V end lost 8 bases, the J end lost 8 bases, and 18 bases lay between the germline ends. This CDR3 is CASFDRGYGGYTF. The CDR3 bases are TGTGCCAGCTTTGATAGGGGGTACGGGGGCTACACCTTC.

V and J are TRBV18 and TRBJ1-2; D not resolved. The germline gives CDR1 KGHSH, CDR2 LQKENI. This CDR3 region has 16 residues. V gave up 5 bases and J gave up 2 bases, with 18 bases separating them. The CDR3 DNA reads TGTGCCAGCTCATCCCGTACCAGAGAATCGAACTATGGCTACACCTTC. It specifies CASSSRTRESNYGYTF.

This chain connects TRBV5-6 to TRBJ1-3; possible D gene TRBD1, 6 bases. The CDR3 sequence is 14 residues long. V dropped 4 bases and J dropped 2 bases, with 10 bases sitting between them. CDR1 and CDR2 from the germline V gene are SGHDT and YYEEEE. The CDR3 bases are TGTGCCAGCAGCCGAACAGGGACTGGAAACACCATATATTTT. As protein: CASSRTGTGNTIYF.

The V gene is TRBV6-2 or TRBV6-3, the J gene TRBJ1-5; D unresolved. The germline V gene has CDR1 MNHEY and CDR2 SVGEGT. Trimming removed 0 bases from V and 0 bases from J, with 6 bases in between. This CDR3 is 15 amino acids long. The CDR3 bases are TGTGCCAGCAGTTACTCACGCAGTAGCAATCAGCCCCAGCATTTT. This sequence encodes CASSYSRSSNQPQHF.

The gene calls are TRBV19 and TRBJ1-2, with D tentatively TRBD1 (6 bases). This CDR3 has 16 amino acids. With 3 bases removed from V and 8 bases from J, the gap between germline ends came to 22 bases. Looked up from germline, CDR1 is LNHDA and CDR2 is SQIVND (reference sequence). The CDR3: CASSIYRDTPPIGYTF. The CDR3 DNA follows: TGTGCCAGTAGTATTTACCGGGACACCCCGCCTATCGGCTACACCTTC. Combining the CDR3 with reference TRBV19 and TRBJ1-2 gives the whole variable domain DGGITQSPKYLFRKEGQNVTLSCEQNLNHDAMYWYRQDPGQGLRLIYYSQIVNDFQKGDIAEGYSVSREKKESFPLTVTSAQKNPTAFYLCASSIYRDTPPIGYTFGSGTRLTVV.

The chain joins TRBV24-1 to TRBJ2-7; 12 positions match TRBD2. The trim removed 4 bases at V and 2 bases at J, leaving 8 bases unmatched. CDR1 and CDR2 from the germline V gene are KGHDR and SFDVKD. The CDR3 runs to 17 residues. The CDR3 reads CATSDHQTSGGAYEQYF. In nucleotides, the CDR3 is TGTGCCACCAGTGACCACCAGACTAGCGGGGGAGCCTACGAGCAGTACTTC.

The chain links TRBV18 to TRBJ1-2; 9 nucleotides line up with TRBD1. From germline, CDR1 is KGHSH and CDR2 LQKENI. The CDR3 consists of 14 residues. With 3 bases clipped from V and 7 bases from J, the junction kept 6 bases outside the gene matches. The CDR3 DNA sequence: TGTGCCAGCTCACCCCGGGGACAGGGTGGTGGCTACACCTTC. Translation gives CASSPRGQGGGYTF.

This sequence joins TRBV10-3 and TRBJ1-1; D is unresolved. CDR1 and CDR2 from the germline V gene are ENHRY and SYGVKD. V was pared by 0 bases and J by 0 bases, with 11 bases between. The CDR3 has 16 amino acids. The CDR3 DNA reads TGTGCCATCAGTGAGTCGGAGAAGCAACTGAACACTGAAGCTTTCTTT. This gives the protein CAISESEKQLNTEAFF.

The J gene is TRBJ2-1, the V gene TRBV7-9; 15 nucleotides line up with TRBD2. Germline-derived CDR1 and CDR2 are SEHNR and FQNEAQ (reference sequence). Trimming took 4 bases from V and 6 from J; bases not matched to a gene: 4. The CDR3 has 16 amino acids. CDR3 in amino acids: CASSSGLAGGPNEQFF. In DNA form, the CDR3 reads TGTGCCAGCAGCTCCGGACTAGCGGGGGGGCCCAATGAGCAGTTCTTC.

V usage is TRBV10-3 and J usage is TRBJ2-3, with a tentative D call TRBD1 (6 bases). Per the germline V gene, CDR1 is ENHRY and CDR2 is SYGVKD. V was pared by 8 bases and J by 3 bases, with 9 bases between. The CDR3 sequence is 12 residues long. The CDR3 loop is CAIGQNTDTQYF. For the CDR3, the DNA is TGTGCCATCGGACAGAATACAGATACGCAGTATTTT.

This chain connects TRBV18 to TRBJ1-1; tentatively, D is TRBD1 (6 bases). The CDR3 length is 16 residues. Trimming left V 4 bases short and J 1 base short, with 16 bases between. CDR1 and CDR2 from the germline V gene are KGHSH and LQKENI. The CDR3 region is CASSLEGQRPNTEAFF. The CDR3 region has the DNA TGTGCCAGCTCACTCGAGGGACAACGCCCGAACACTGAAGCTTTCTTT.

V is TRBV2 and J is TRBJ1-1; D unclear. This CDR3 is built from 14 residues. Germline values: CDR1 SNHLY, CDR2 FYNNEI. V lost 5 bases and J 0 bases, leaving 10 bases between the germline ends. Written as DNA, the CDR3 is TGTGCCAGCAGTCGGGCTCCAATGAACACTGAAGCTTTCTTT. Translation: CASSRAPMNTEAFF. Together with reference TRBV2 and TRBJ1-1, the CDR3 gives the full variable domain: EPEVTQTPSHQVTQMGQEVILRCVPISNHLYFYWYRQILGQKVEFLVSFYNNEISEKSEIFDDQFSVERPDGSNFTLKIRSTKLEDSAMYFCASSRAPMNTEAFFGQGTRLTVV.

V is TRBV18 and J is TRBJ1-2; D is uncertain. The germline V gene encodes CDR1 KGHSH and CDR2 LQKENI. The V gene lost 2 bases and the J gene lost 4 bases, with 11 bases spanning the gap. This CDR3 is built from 14 residues. This CDR3 is CASSPTVDSYGYTF. The DNA of the CDR3 is TGTGCCAGCTCACCAACGGTGGATAGCTATGGCTACACCTTC.

This chain joins TRBV28 and TRBJ1-1; D is ambiguous. The germline gives CDR1 MDHEN, CDR2 SYDVKM. V was pared by 11 bases and J by 4 bases, with 14 bases between. This CDR3 is 12 amino acids long. The CDR3 here is CAGTSGSTEAFF. CDR3 nucleotides: TGTGCCGGTACTTCGGGGAGCACTGAAGCTTTCTTT. Full variable domain (outside the CDR3, taken from reference TRBV28 and TRBJ1-1): DVKVTQSSRYLVKRTGEKVFLECVQDMDHENMFWYRQDPGLGLRLIYFSYDVKMKEKGDIPEGYSVSREKKERFSLILESASTNQTSMYLCAGTSGSTEAFFGQGTRLTVV.

Turning to this clone: The junction does not match germline at one end; this may be a read error. The rearrangement joins TRBV3-1 (or the pseudogene TRBV3-2) to TRBJ2-1; D possibly corresponds to TRBD2 (5 bases). CDR1 and CDR2 from the germline V gene are LGHDT and YNNKEL (reference sequence). The CDR3 is 14 residues long. The CDR3 DNA follows: TGTGCCAGCAGTCCCTCGGACTCCGACAATGAGCAGTTCTTC. Encoded protein: CASSPSDSDNEQFF.

The CDR3 nucleotides read TGTGCCAGCAGCTTGGCGTTTGACAGGGGCCCTTCGTACGAGCAGTACTTC. It yields the protein CASSLAFDRGPSYEQYF. The chain uses TRBV5-6 and TRBJ2-7; 8 bases align to TRBD1. Germline trimming cut 0 bases from V and 4 bases from J; bases unmatched to any gene: 12. The germline V gene encodes CDR1 SGHDT and CDR2 YYEEEE. This CDR3 region has 17 residues.